This passage covers 5 T cell receptor beta chains from one sample sequenced in a study of shared clonotypes between healthy human individuals. Sequencing was performed with immunoSEQ multiplex PCR; in TCRdb, only in-frame clones are kept and a portion is missing. Of over 95,000 clones in the sample, less than 60% were seen once. The sample was PBMCs. These receptors were collected from a woman in her thirties or forties in good health. Some clones in this sample may be carry-over from other donors' samples.

The sample holds one count of this clone. In DNA form, the CDR3 reads TGTGCCAGCAGCTTATCCGGGACAGGAAATAATGAGCAGTTCTTC. Residues: CASSLSGTGNNEQFF. The V call is TRBV7-7, the J call TRBJ2-1; 8 bases agree with TRBD1. The CDR3 is 15 residues long. The V gene end was trimmed by 2 bases and the J gene end by 7 bases; junction bases not matched to a gene: 7. CDR1 and CDR2 (germline): SSHAT, FNYEAQ (reference sequence). The full variable domain, with the rest looked up from reference TRBV7-7 and TRBJ2-1, is GAGVSQSPRYKVTKRGQDVTLRCDPISSHATLYWYQQALGQGPEFLTYFNYEAQPDKSGLPSDRFSAERPEGSISTLTIQRTEQRDSAMYRCASSLSGTGNNEQFFGPGTRLTVL.

This clone was counted a few times. The likely explanation is a read error, given a far larger clone one base away. The rearrangement uses TRBV7-9 and TRBJ2-2; D is unclear. CDR1 is SEHNR and CDR2 is FQNEAQ in the germline V gene (reference sequence). The V end was cut by 7 bases, the J end by 3 bases, with 3 bases between. The CDR3 is 11 residues long. The CDR3 DNA reads TGTGCCAGCACCTACACCGGGGAGCTGTTTTTT. It encodes CASTYTGELFF.

The V and J genes are TRBV5-1 and TRBJ2-3; either TRBD1 or TRBD2 may fit D (5 bases each). Germline CDR1 reads SGHRS; CDR2 reads YFSETQ. V was pared by 3 bases and J by 4 bases, with 12 bases between. The CDR3 runs to 14 residues. CDR3 residues: CASSSGTLADTQYF. CDR3 nucleotides: TGCGCCAGCAGCTCCGGGACGCTAGCAGATACGCAGTATTTT.

This clone has just one count. The chain recombines TRBV7-9 with TRBJ1-2, with TRBD1 matching 7 bases. The CDR3 totals 15 residues. Germline loops: CDR1 SEHNR, CDR2 FQNEAQ (reference sequence). Trimming cost V 0 bases and J 3 bases; bases outside gene matches: 4. CDR3 region: CASSLAQGGDYGYTF. The CDR3 DNA sequence: TGTGCCAGCAGCTTAGCCCAGGGGGGTGACTATGGCTACACCTTC.

This clone has just a few counts. This sequence joins TRBV16 and TRBJ2-7; D gene uncertain. The germline CDR1 and CDR2 sequences are KGHSY and FQNENV. The CDR3 contains 13 residues. V was shortened by 1 base and J by 1 base, with 5 bases between the two germline ends. This chain's CDR3 is CASSQWQSYEQYF. The CDR3 DNA is TGTGCCAGCAGCCAATGGCAGTCCTACGAGCAGTACTTC.